This T cell receptor beta chain was identified during a study of STAT5B mutations in CD4+ large granular lymphocyte leukemia. Per the authors' pipeline: Productive clonotypes were detectable down to 2.59 x 10-5 frequency. The assay was immunoSEQ multiplex PCR, and TCRdb's table has in-frame clones only and misses some. The D gene and trimming were derived from the DNA, and the V and J assignments and clone size from that table. The sample consists of 45,000 to 50,000 clones, around 82% of them appearing once. The source is a human donor in good health. The sample taken for sequencing was CD4+ T cells from blood buffy coats.

The CDR3 region is CASSFRGPNTGELFF. For the CDR3, the DNA is TGCGCCAGCAGCTTCCGGGGCCCGAACACCGGGGAGCTGTTTTTT. The J gene is TRBJ2-2, the V gene TRBV5-1; D is perhaps TRBD1 or TRBD2 (5 bases each). Deletions cut 2 bases from V and 0 bases from J, with 8 bases between. Per germline, CDR1 SGHRS and CDR2 YFSETQ. This CDR3 has 15 residues.